This T cell receptor beta chain was retrieved from a study of shared clonotypes between healthy human individuals. Study information: The donor pool was made up of two women and a few men aged 18 to 49.

Looked up from germline, CDR1 is SGHRS and CDR2 is YFSETQ. The CDR3 has 15 residues. V lost 2 bases, J lost 0 bases, and 5 bases stayed unmatched. Here immunoSEQ multiplex PCR was the method, and the copy in TCRdb shows in-frame clones only, minus some. The sample gives roughly 2.4 million clones, around 95% of which show up once; approximately 0.13% is in the top ten. Every donor was a Caucasian adult from Nashville, Tennessee. This receptor was taken from a man aged 18 to 29 in good health. Sequenced: naive CD4+ T cells sorted from blood. Subset in this sample: CD45RA+ positively selected. The chain carries TRBV5-1 and TRBJ2-7, with TRBD2 matching 7 bases. In nucleotides, the CDR3 is TGCGCCAGCAGCTTAGGAGCGGGATTCTCCTACGAGCAGTACTTC. It is translated as CASSLGAGFSYEQYF.